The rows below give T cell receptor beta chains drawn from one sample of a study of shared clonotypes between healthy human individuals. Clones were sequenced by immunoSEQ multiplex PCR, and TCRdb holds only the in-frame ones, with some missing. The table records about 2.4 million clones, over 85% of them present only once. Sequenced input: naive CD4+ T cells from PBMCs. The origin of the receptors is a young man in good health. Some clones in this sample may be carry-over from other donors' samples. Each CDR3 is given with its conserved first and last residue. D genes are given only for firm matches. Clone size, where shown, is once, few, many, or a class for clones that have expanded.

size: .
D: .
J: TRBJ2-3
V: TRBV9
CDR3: CASSVVIGLPQYF
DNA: TGTGCCAGCAGCGTAGTAATAGGATTACCGCAGTATTTT

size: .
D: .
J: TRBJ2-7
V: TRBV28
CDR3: CASSLPPIWEQYF
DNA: TGTGCCAGCAGTCTACCCCCCATTTGGGAGCAGTACTTC

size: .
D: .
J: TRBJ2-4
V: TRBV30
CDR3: CAWTLGLGKNIQYF
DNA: TGTGCCTGGACGCTCGGGTTGGGCAAAAACATTCAGTACTTC

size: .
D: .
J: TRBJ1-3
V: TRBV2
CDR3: CASSEVGAGNTIYF
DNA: TGTGCCAGCAGTGAAGTGGGGGCTGGAAACACCATATATTTT

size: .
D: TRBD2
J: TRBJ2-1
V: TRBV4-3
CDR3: CASSQQRPGLARYNEQFF
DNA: TGCGCCAGCAGCCAACAAAGACCGGGACTAGCGAGATACAATGAGCAGTTCTTC

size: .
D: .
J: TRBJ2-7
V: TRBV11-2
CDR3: CASSLDLGEQYF
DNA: TGTGCCAGCAGCTTAGATCTGGGCGAGCAGTACTTC

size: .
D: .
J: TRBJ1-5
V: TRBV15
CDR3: CATSLSNQPQHF
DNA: TGTGCCACCAGTCTTAGCAATCAGCCCCAGCATTTT

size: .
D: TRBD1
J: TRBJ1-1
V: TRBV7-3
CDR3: CASSPGTAGTEAFF
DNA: TGTGCCAGCAGCCCGGGGACAGCGGGCACTGAAGCTTTCTTT

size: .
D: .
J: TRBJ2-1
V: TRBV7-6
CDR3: CASSLVLAGSSYNEQFF
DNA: TGTGCCAGCAGCTTAGTGTTGGCAGGCAGCTCCTACAATGAGCAGTTCTTC

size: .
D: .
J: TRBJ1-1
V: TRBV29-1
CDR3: CSADRGRTNTEAFF
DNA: TGCAGCGCGGATCGGGGGCGGACGAACACTGAAGCTTTCTTT

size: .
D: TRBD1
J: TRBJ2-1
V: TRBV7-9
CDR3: CASSLARKQGLYNEQFF
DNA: TGTGCCAGCAGCTTAGCGAGGAAACAGGGGTTGTACAATGAGCAGTTCTTC

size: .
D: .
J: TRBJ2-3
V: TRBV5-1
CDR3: CASTAASTDTQYF
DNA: TGCGCCAGTACGGCGGCTAGCACAGATACGCAGTATTTT

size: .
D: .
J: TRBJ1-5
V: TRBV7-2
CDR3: CASSPGNFNQPQHF
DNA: TGTGCCAGCAGCCCAGGGAACTTCAATCAGCCCCAGCATTTT

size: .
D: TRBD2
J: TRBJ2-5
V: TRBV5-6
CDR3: CASSWGGEREVETQYF
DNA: TGTGCCAGCAGCTGGGGTGGGGAGCGGGAGGTGGAGACCCAGTACTTC

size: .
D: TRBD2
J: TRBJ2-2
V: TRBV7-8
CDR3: CASSSTSGRASYTGELFF
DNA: TGTGCCAGCAGCTCCACTAGCGGGAGGGCCTCCTACACCGGGGAGCTGTTTTTT

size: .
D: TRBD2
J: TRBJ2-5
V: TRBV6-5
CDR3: CASSYSSSGSLETQYF
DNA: TGTGCCAGCAGTTACTCCTCTAGCGGGAGCCTAGAGACCCAGTACTTC

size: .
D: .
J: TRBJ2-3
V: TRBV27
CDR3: CASSFDRLTDTQYF
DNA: TGTGCCAGCAGTTTTGACAGACTCACAGATACGCAGTATTTT

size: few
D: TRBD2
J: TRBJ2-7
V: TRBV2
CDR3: CASEGLASGSEEQYF
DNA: TGTGCCAGCGAGGGTTTGGCTAGCGGGAGTGAAGAGCAGTACTTC

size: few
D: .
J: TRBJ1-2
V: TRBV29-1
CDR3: CSVHPGFRDYGYTF
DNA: TGCAGCGTCCACCCAGGGTTCCGGGACTATGGCTACACCTTC

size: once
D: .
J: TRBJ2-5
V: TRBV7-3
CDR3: CASSRLVQETQYF
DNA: TGTGCCAGCAGCAGACTAGTCCAAGAGACCCAGTACTTC

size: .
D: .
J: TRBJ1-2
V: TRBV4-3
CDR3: CASSQAGRANYGYTF
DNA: TGCGCCAGCAGCCAAGCGGGACGGGCTAACTATGGCTACACCTTC

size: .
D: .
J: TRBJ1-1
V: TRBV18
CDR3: CASSPSLQGLGTEAFF
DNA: TGTGCCAGCTCACCATCCTTGCAGGGGCTAGGGACTGAAGCTTTCTTT

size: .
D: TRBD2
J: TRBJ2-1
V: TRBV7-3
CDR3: CASSLGTSGRSGNEQFF
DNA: TGTGCCAGCAGCTTAGGGACTAGCGGGAGAAGCGGCAATGAGCAGTTCTTC

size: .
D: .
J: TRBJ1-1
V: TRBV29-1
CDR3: CSVEVRIGTEAFF
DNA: TGCAGCGTTGAAGTCAGGATAGGGACTGAAGCTTTCTTT

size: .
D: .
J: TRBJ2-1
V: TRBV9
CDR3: CASSVASAYYNEQFF
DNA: TGTGCCAGCAGCGTAGCAAGCGCCTACTACAATGAGCAGTTCTTC

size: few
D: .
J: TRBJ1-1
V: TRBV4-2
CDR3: CASSQGYRGTSNTEAFF
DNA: TGTGCCAGCAGCCAAGGATATCGCGGGACATCGAACACTGAAGCTTTCTTT

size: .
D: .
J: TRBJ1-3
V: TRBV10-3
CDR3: CAIRETGYPGNTIYF
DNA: TGTGCCATCAGGGAAACAGGGTATCCTGGAAACACCATATATTTT

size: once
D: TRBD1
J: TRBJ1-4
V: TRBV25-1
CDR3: CASSSGTVTNEKLFF
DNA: TGTGCCAGCAGTTCAGGGACAGTAACTAATGAAAAACTGTTTTTT

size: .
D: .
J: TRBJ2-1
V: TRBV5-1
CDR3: CASSLASNEQFF
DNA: TGCGCCAGCAGCCTGGCAAGCAATGAGCAGTTCTTC

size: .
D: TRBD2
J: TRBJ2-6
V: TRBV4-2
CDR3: CASSQAWASLAGGFNVLTF
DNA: TGTGCCAGCAGCCAAGCGTGGGCATCTCTGGCGGGAGGGTTTAACGTCCTGACTTTC

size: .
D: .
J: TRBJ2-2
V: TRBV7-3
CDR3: CASSLRPQWGGELFF
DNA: TGTGCCAGCAGCTTACGACCCCAATGGGGCGGGGAGCTGTTTTTT

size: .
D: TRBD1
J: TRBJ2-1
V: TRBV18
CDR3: CASSPLGTGTYNEQFF
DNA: TGTGCCAGCTCACCACTGGGGACAGGAACCTACAATGAGCAGTTCTTC

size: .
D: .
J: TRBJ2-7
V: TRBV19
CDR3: CASTLENSYEQYF
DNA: TGTGCCAGTACACTAGAGAACTCCTACGAGCAGTACTTC

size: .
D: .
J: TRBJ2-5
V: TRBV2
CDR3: CASSGTSGETQYF
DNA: TGTGCCAGCAGCGGGACCTCAGGGGAGACCCAGTACTTC

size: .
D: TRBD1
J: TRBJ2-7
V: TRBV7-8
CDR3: CASSFGTGVSYEQYF
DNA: TGTGCCAGCAGCTTCGGGACAGGCGTCTCCTACGAGCAGTACTTC

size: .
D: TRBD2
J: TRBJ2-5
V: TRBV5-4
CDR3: CASSFTSGIQETQYF
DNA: TGTGCCAGCAGCTTCACTAGCGGGATCCAAGAGACCCAGTACTTC

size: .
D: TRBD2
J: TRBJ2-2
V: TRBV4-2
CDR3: CASSQDPGGRGAGELFF
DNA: TGTGCCAGCAGCCAAGACCCCGGCGGGAGGGGGGCCGGGGAGCTGTTTTTT

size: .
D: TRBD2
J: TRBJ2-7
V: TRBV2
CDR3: CASSVGGKGAEEQYF
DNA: TGTGCCAGCAGTGTGGGGGGGAAGGGAGCGGAAGAGCAGTACTTC

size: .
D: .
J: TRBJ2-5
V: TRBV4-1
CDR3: CASSQEEKTQYF
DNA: TGCGCCAGCAGTCAGGAGGAGAAGACCCAGTACTTC

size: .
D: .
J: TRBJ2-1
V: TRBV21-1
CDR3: CASGGTRGSYNEQFF
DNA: TGTGCCAGCGGGGGTACTAGAGGGTCCTACAATGAGCAGTTCTTC

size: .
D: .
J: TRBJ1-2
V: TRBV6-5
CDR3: CASSYSRDKYGYTF
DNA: TGTGCCAGCAGTTACTCGAGGGACAAGTATGGCTACACCTTC

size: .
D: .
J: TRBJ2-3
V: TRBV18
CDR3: CASSPRLTDTQYF
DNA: TGTGCCAGCTCACCACGACTAACAGATACGCAGTATTTT

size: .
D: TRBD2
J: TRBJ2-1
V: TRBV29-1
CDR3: CSLEGLAGGSGQFF
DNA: TGCAGCCTCGAGGGGCTAGCGGGTGGCTCGGGGCAGTTCTTC

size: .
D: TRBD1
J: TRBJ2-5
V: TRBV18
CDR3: CASSLRQGAQETQYF
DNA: TGTGCCAGCTCACTCCGGCAGGGGGCTCAAGAGACCCAGTACTTC

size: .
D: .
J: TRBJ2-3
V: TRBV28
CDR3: CASQLTDTQYF
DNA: TGTGCCAGTCAGCTCACAGATACGCAGTATTTT

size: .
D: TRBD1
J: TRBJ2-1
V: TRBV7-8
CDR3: CASSLDRDSVQFF
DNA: TGTGCCAGCAGCCTCGACAGGGATTCCGTGCAGTTCTTC

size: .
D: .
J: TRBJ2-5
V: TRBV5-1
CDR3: CASSVRDGTVETQYF
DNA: TGCGCCAGCAGCGTCCGGGACGGGACGGTGGAGACCCAGTACTTC

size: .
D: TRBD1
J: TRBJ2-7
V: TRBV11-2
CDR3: CASSEGTGRYEQYF
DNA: TGTGCCAGCAGCGAGGGGACAGGACGATACGAGCAGTACTTC

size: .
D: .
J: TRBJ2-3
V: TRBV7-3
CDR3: CASSLTGQTDTQYF
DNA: TGTGCCAGCAGCTTAACAGGACAAACGGATACGCAGTATTTT

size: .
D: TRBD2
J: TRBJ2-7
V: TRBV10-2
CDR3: CASSVTPSGVRYEQYF
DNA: TGCGCCAGCAGTGTAACCCCTAGCGGAGTTCGCTACGAGCAGTACTTC

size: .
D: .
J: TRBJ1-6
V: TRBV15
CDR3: CATSRGADYSPLHF
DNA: TGTGCCACCAGCAGAGGAGCAGATTATTCACCCCTCCACTTT

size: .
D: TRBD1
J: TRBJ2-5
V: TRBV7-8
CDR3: CASSRMTGDQETQYF
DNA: TGTGCCAGCAGCCGAATGACAGGGGATCAAGAGACCCAGTACTTC